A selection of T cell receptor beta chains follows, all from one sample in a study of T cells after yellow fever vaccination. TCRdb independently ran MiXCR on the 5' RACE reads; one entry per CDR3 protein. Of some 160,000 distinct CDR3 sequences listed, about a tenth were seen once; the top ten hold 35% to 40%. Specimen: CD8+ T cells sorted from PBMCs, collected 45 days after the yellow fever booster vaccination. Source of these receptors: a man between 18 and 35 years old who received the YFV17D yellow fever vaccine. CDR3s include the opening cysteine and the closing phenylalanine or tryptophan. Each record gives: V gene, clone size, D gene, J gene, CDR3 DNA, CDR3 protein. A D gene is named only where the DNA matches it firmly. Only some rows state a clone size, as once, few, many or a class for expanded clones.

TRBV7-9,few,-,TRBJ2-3,TGTGCCAGCAGCTTGAACCCGATCCGGGGGGCCGGAGATACGCAGTATTTT,CASSLNPIRGAGDTQYF
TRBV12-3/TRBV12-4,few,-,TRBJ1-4,TGTGCCAGCTCCCCCTCCCTGGAGGAACTGTTTTTT,CASSPSLEELFF
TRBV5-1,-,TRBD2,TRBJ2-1,TGCGCCAGCAGCTTGGCCTCTAGCGGGGGCCTAAATGAGCAGTTCTTC,CASSLASSGGLNEQFF
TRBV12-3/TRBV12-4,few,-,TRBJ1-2,TGTGCCAGCAGTGAACAGGGAGATGGCTACACCTTC,CASSEQGDGYTF
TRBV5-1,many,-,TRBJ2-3,TGCGCCAGCAGCCTTTCGGCTGCCACGCAGTATTTT,CASSLSAATQYF
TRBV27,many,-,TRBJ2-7,TGTGCCAGCAGTTTATCGGGCCTTCACGAGCAGTACTTC,CASSLSGLHEQYF
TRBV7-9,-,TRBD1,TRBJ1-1,TGTGCCAGCAGCCCCCGTGGACAGGGGGCTGAAGCTTTCTTT,CASSPRGQGAEAFF
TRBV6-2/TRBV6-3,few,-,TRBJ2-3,TGTGCCAGCAGTCCCGACTTGTCAATCCGGGCGCAGTATTTT,CASSPDLSIRAQYF
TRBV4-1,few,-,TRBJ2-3,TGCGCCAGCAGCCAAGGGGCCCTAGTCGTGTCAGATACGCAGTATTTT,CASSQGALVVSDTQYF
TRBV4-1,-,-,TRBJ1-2,TGCGCCAGCAGCCAGTCCGGGCCCCACTATGGCTACACCTTC,CASSQSGPHYGYTF
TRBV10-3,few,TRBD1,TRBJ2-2,TGTGCCATCAGAACGAGGGGACAGGGTACCGGGGAGCTGTTTTTT,CAIRTRGQGTGELFF
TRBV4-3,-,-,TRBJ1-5,TGCGCCAGCAGCCGATATGAGGATCAGCCCCAGCATTTT,CASSRYEDQPQHF
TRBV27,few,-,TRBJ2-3,TGTGCCAGCAGTTTTGTGGGTTTCACAGATACGCAGTATTTT,CASSFVGFTDTQYF
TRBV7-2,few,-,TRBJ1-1,TGTGCCAGCAGCGCAGCGTCCCCTGAAGCTTTCTTT,CASSAASPEAFF
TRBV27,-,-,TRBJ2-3,TGTGCCAGCAGTCCCCATTTCAGCACAGATACGCAGTATTTT,CASSPHFSTDTQYF
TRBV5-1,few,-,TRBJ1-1,TGCGCCAGCAGCTGGACCGTACAGGGACTGAACACTGAAGCTTTCTTT,CASSWTVQGLNTEAFF
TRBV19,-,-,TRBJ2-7,TGTGCCAGTAGTATTACAGTGGAAGGGAACGAGCAGTACTTC,CASSITVEGNEQYF
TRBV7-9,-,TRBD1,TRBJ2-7,TGTGCCAGCAGCCCTGACAGGGGGCCATTTTCCTACGAGCAGTACTTC,CASSPDRGPFSYEQYF
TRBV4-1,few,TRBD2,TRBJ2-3,TGCGCCAGCAGCCCGTTTACTAGCGGGGGTAGTGATACGCAGTATTTT,CASSPFTSGGSDTQYF
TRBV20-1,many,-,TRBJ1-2,TGCAGTGCTAGAGTGATGGGAGGGACCCTTGACTATGGCTACACCTTC,CSARVMGGTLDYGYTF
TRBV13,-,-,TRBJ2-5,TGTGCCAGCAGCGTGACCCCACCTGGGGCCCAGTACTTC,CASSVTPPGAQYF
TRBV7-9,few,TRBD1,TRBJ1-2,TGTGCCAGCAGCTTAGTGGGACAGGGGGCTGACTATGGCTACACCTTC,CASSLVGQGADYGYTF
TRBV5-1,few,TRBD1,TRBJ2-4,TGCGCCAGCAGCTGGACAGGGAGGGCCAAAAACATTCAGTACTTC,CASSWTGRAKNIQYF
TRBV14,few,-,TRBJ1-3,TGTGCCAGTACCCCTGGGGCCGGAAACACCATATATTTT,CASTPGAGNTIYF
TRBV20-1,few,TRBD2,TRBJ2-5,TGCAGTGCCCACCCAGCGGGGGCAGTGGGCCAAGAGACCCAGTACTTC,CSAHPAGAVGQETQYF
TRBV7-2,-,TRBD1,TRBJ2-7,TGTGCCAGCAGCTTGGTGACAGGGGCGGTTTACGAGCAGTACTTC,CASSLVTGAVYEQYF
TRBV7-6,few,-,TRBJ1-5,TGTGCCAGCAGCCCCCGGGACGGGGAGTATGGACCCCAGCATTTT,CASSPRDGEYGPQHF
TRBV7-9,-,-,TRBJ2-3,TGTGCCAGCAGCTCGGGGGAAAGGGGCCGAGATACGCAGTATTTT,CASSSGERGRDTQYF
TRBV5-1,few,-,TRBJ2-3,TGCGCCAGCAGCGCCGCTCAGGGGTTTAGGTTTCCTACAGATACGCAGTATTTT,CASSAAQGFRFPTDTQYF
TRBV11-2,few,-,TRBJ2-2,TGTGCCAGCAGTTTCTCGGGGGACACCGGGGAGCTGTTTTTT,CASSFSGDTGELFF
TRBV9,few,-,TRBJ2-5,TGTGCCAGCAGCACCCTCGGGACGGAGGGGGAGACCCAGTACTTC,CASSTLGTEGETQYF
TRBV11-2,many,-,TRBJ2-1,TGTGCCAGCAGCTTAGTAATCGACCACAATGAGCAGTTCTTC,CASSLVIDHNEQFF
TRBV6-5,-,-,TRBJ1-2,TGTGCCAGCATCCAAACCGGGGGATATGGCTACACCTTC,CASIQTGGYGYTF
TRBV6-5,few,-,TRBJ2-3,TGTGCCAGCAGCCCTGGCGAATTCTACACAGATACGCAGTATTTT,CASSPGEFYTDTQYF
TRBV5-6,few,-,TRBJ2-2,TGTGCCAGCATAGACGGGACGGCCGGGGAGCTGTTTTTT,CASIDGTAGELFF
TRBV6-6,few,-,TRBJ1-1,TGTGCCAGCAGTCCGCGGTATCACACTGAAGCTTTCTTT,CASSPRYHTEAFF
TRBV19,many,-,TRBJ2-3,TGTGCCAGGACTAGCACAGATACGCAGTATTTT,CARTSTDTQYF
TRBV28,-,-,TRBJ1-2,TGTGCCAGCAGTTTCCCAAGAACCCCGACGCGGACAGAGGATCCTTATGGCTACACCTTC,CASSFPRTPTRTEDPYGYTF
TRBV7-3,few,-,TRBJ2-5,TGTGCCAGCAGCTTAACGACAGGAGAGACCCAGTACTTC,CASSLTTGETQYF
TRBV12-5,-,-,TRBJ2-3,TGTGCTAGTGGGCCTACAGGGTCTAGCACAGATACGCAGTATTTT,CASGPTGSSTDTQYF
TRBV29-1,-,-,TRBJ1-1,TGCAGCGTTTCGGCATACAGGGTATATCGAGACACTGAAGCTTTCTTT,CSVSAYRVYRDTEAFF
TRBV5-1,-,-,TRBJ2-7,TGCGCCAGCAGCATTCGGACAGCTCTCTCCTACGAGCAGTACTTC,CASSIRTALSYEQYF
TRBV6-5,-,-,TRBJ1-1,TGTGCCAGCAGTCCTGGACGCCCGAAGGACACTGAAGCTTTCTTT,CASSPGRPKDTEAFF
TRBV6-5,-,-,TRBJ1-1,TGTGCCAGCAGTTACGCAGGGGCCACTGAAGCTTTCTTT,CASSYAGATEAFF
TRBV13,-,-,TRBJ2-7,TGTGCCAGCAAAGGACTGGCCTACGAGCAGTACTTC,CASKGLAYEQYF
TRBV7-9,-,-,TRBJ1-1,TGTGCCAGCAGCGCCCCCCTCGGAGAAAACACTGAAGCTTTCTTT,CASSAPLGENTEAFF
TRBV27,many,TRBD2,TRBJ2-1,TGTGCCAGCAGCCGCGGGGGGGCCTACAATGAGCAGTTCTTC,CASSRGGAYNEQFF